Each of the 20 T cell receptor beta chains below was sequenced from the same sample in a study of blood T cell repertoires in COVID-19. Some clones are missing from TCRdb's copy, which holds only in-frame ones; the method was immunoSEQ multiplex PCR. The sample consists of about 68,000 clones, 87% of them appearing once. Material for sequencing was peripheral blood. Receptors originate from a woman aged 50 to 60 with COVID-19, enrolled during active disease.

V gene TRBV5-6 combines with J gene TRBJ1-5, with TRBD1 matching over 9 bases. CDR3 size: 15 residues. Germline V gives CDR1 SGHDT, CDR2 YYEEEE. V shed 0 bases, J shed 5 bases, and the junction held 3 bases outside the gene matches. The CDR3 reads CASSLAGQGYQPQHF. The CDR3 DNA reads TGTGCCAGCAGCTTGGCGGGACAGGGCTATCAGCCCCAGCATTTT.

The chain recombines TRBV7-9 with TRBJ2-7; 7 bases align to TRBD1. CDR1 is SEHNR, CDR2 FQNEAQ, per germline (reference sequence). CDR3 size: 13 residues. The V gene end was trimmed by 4 bases and the J gene end by 4 bases; junction bases not matched to a gene: 4. CDR3 region: CASSSGQFYEQYF. For the CDR3, the DNA is TGTGCCAGCAGCTCGGGACAGTTTTACGAGCAGTACTTC.

V gene TRBV28 combines with J gene TRBJ2-2, with a possible D match to TRBD1 (6 bases). The CDR3 covers 13 residues. CDR1 and CDR2 from the germline V gene are MDHEN and SYDVKM. Trimming pared 8 bases from V and 0 bases from J, leaving 7 bases between. The CDR3 spells CASQGSNTGELFF. CDR3 nucleotides: TGTGCCAGCCAGGGGTCGAACACCGGGGAGCTGTTTTTT.

This sequence joins TRBV18 and TRBJ1-5; TRBD1 matches at 10 bases. From germline, CDR1 is KGHSH and CDR2 LQKENI. The CDR3 consists of 16 residues. With V trimmed by 3 bases and J by 4 bases, 6 bases remained unmatched. CDR3 amino acids: CASSPKDRGGNQPQHF. CDR3 bases: TGTGCCAGCTCACCTAAGGACAGGGGGGGGAATCAGCCCCAGCATTTT.

This chain connects TRBV7-2 to TRBJ2-3, with TRBD2 matching 12 bases. Germline CDR1 is SGHTA and CDR2 is FQGNSA. J lost 6 bases, V lost 7 bases, and 8 bases had no gene match. This CDR3 comprises 15 residues. The CDR3 protein is CASNLAGGPADTQYF. In nucleotides, the CDR3 is TGTGCCAGCAACCTAGCGGGAGGGCCGGCTGATACGCAGTATTTT.

This rearrangement joins TRBV7-3 to TRBJ2-2; TRBD2 might be the D (5 bases). This CDR3 has 12 residues. Germline lookup yields CDR1 SGHTA and CDR2 FQGTGA. V was clipped by 11 bases and J by 5 bases, with 12 bases between them. CDR3 DNA: TGTGCCGTCGGCTCGGGGACCGGGGAGCTGTTTTTT. It encodes CAVGSGTGELFF.

The chain is built from TRBV7-2 and TRBJ2-3, with a weak D call TRBD1 (6 bases). This CDR3 has 15 amino acids. CDR1 and CDR2 (germline): SGHTA, FQGNSA. V was clipped by 5 bases and J by 1 base, with 13 bases between them. CDR3: CASSRGQTRTDTQYF. The DNA for the CDR3 is TGTGCCAGCAGCCGCGGACAGACCCGCACAGATACGCAGTATTTT.

The chain uses TRBV5-1 and TRBJ1-4, with TRBD1 matching 7 bases. This CDR3 has 14 residues. Germline CDR1 reads SGHRS; CDR2 reads YFSETQ. J was trimmed by 5 bases and V by 6 bases; bases with no gene match: 7. The CDR3 region is CASTLTGKNEKLFF. The CDR3 DNA is TGCGCCAGCACCCTGACAGGGAAGAATGAAAAACTGTTTTTT.

V is TRBV4-3 and J is TRBJ2-2, with 8 nucleotides matching TRBD1. This CDR3 is 17 amino acids long. Germline V CDR1 and CDR2: LGHNA, YSLEER. Trimming at V came to 0 bases and at J to 2 bases, leaving 5 bases not matched to a gene. CDR3 residues: CASSQDLDRDNTGELFF. DNA for the CDR3: TGCGCCAGCAGCCAAGATTTGGACAGGGATAACACCGGGGAGCTGTTTTTT.

This chain uses TRBV28 with TRBJ2-7; 8 nucleotides agree with TRBD2. The CDR3 is 14 residues long. Germline CDR1 MDHEN, CDR2 SYDVKM. With 6 bases clipped from V and 6 bases from J, the junction kept 10 bases outside the gene matches. CDR3 residues: CASSAQREGIEQYF. The DNA of the CDR3 is TGTGCCAGCAGCGCCCAACGGGAGGGAATCGAGCAGTACTTC.

The rearrangement uses TRBV10-3 and TRBJ1-1; tentative D call: TRBD1 (6 bases). V was trimmed by 9 bases and J by 1 base, leaving 18 bases between them. Germline-derived CDR1 and CDR2 are ENHRY and SYGVKD. This CDR3 is 15 amino acids long. CDR3 DNA: TGTGCCATTGCCGACAGGTTGACGACGAACACTGAAGCTTTCTTT. This gives the protein CAIADRLTTNTEAFF.

The V call is TRBV7-9, the J call TRBJ1-1; 7 bases fit TRBD1. The J segment lost 3 bases and the V segment lost 1 base, leaving 8 bases of the junction unmatched. Per germline, CDR1 SEHNR and CDR2 FQNEAQ (reference sequence). This CDR3 comprises 16 residues. The CDR3 loop is CASSLDSWTGYTEAFF. The CDR3 DNA sequence: TGTGCCAGCAGCTTAGACTCATGGACAGGCTACACTGAAGCTTTCTTT. Using reference TRBV7-9 and TRBJ1-1 for the parts outside the CDR3, the full variable domain is DTGVSQNPRHKITKRGQNVTFRCDPISEHNRLYWYRQTLGQGPEFLTYFQNEAQLEKSRLLSDRFSAERPKGSFSTLEIQRTEQGDSAMYLCASSLDSWTGYTEAFFGQGTRLTVV.

The J gene is TRBJ2-6, the V gene TRBV5-1; TRBD1 agrees at 8 bases. Germline V gives CDR1 SGHRS, CDR2 YFSETQ. This CDR3 spans 22 amino acids. The V segment lost 1 base and the J segment 0 bases; nucleotides outside the gene matches: 18. The CDR3 loop is CASSLPLIPSTGALSGANVLTF. For the CDR3, the DNA is TGCGCCAGCAGCTTGCCTCTGATCCCGTCGACAGGGGCCCTCTCTGGGGCCAACGTCCTGACTTTC. The full variable domain, completed using reference TRBV5-1 and TRBJ2-6, is KAGVTQTPRYLIKTRGQQVTLSCSPISGHRSVSWYQQTPGQGLQFLFEYFSETQRNKGNFPGRFSGRQFSNSRSEMNVSTLELGDSALYLCASSLPLIPSTGALSGANVLTFGAGSRLTVL.

The chain uses TRBV6-5 and TRBJ1-2; 7 nucleotides line up with TRBD1. Trimming removed 6 bases from V and 5 bases from J; junction bases left unmatched: 3. Germline V gene lookup returns CDR1 MNHEY and CDR2 SVGAGI. This CDR3 region has 12 residues. CDR3 region: CASSLQGYGYTF. Here the CDR3 DNA reads TGTGCCAGCAGCCTACAGGGGTATGGCTACACCTTC.

The genes are TRBV20-1 and TRBJ2-7; D unresolved. V lost 3 bases to trimming and J lost 3 bases, with 15 bases between them. Germline V gene sequence: CDR1 DFQATT, CDR2 SNEGSKA (reference sequence). The CDR3 covers 14 residues. As DNA, the CDR3 is TGCAGTGCTAGTTCGGCCCCAGGTGTCTACGAGCAGTACTTC. Translation: CSASSAPGVYEQYF.

This sequence joins TRBV28 and TRBJ2-1; TRBD1 agrees at 7 bases. This CDR3 is 15 amino acids long. Unmatched junction bases numbered 7, after V lost 3 bases and J lost 5 bases. Germline V CDR1 and CDR2: MDHEN, SYDVKM. CDR3: CASSFQQGFDNEQFF. CDR3 nucleotide sequence: TGTGCCAGCAGTTTTCAACAGGGGTTTGACAATGAGCAGTTCTTC.

This chain connects TRBV4-3 to TRBJ1-1; TRBD1 matches 7 bases. CDR3 length: 13 residues. In germline, CDR1 is LGHNA, CDR2 YSLEER. V was clipped by 4 bases and J by 5 bases; unmatched bases: 4. The DNA of the CDR3 is TGCGCCAGCAGCCCAGGGGGTTGGACTGAAGCTTTCTTT. It translates to CASSPGGWTEAFF.

The rearrangement joins TRBV7-9 to TRBJ2-2; 8 bases align to TRBD2. The CDR3 is made up of 19 amino acids. V lost 5 bases, J lost 1 base, and 15 bases stayed unmatched. Germline loops: CDR1 SEHNR, CDR2 FQNEAQ (reference sequence). In DNA form, the CDR3 reads TGTGCCAGCAGCACCACCCAAAACGGGGCGGGAGGGAACACCGGGGAGCTGTTTTTT. It codes for CASSTTQNGAGGNTGELFF.

The chain recombines TRBV28 with TRBJ1-6; D is possibly TRBD1 (5 bases). Germline CDR1 reads MDHEN; CDR2 reads SYDVKM. The CDR3 has 15 residues. Trimming cost V 7 bases and J 4 bases, with 14 bases left between them. CDR3 region: CASTTDSSYNSPLHF. Written as DNA, the CDR3 is TGTGCCAGCACCACCGACAGCAGTTATAATTCACCCCTCCACTTT.

The gene calls are TRBV28 and TRBJ1-2, with 7 nucleotides matching TRBD1. With V trimmed by 2 bases and J by 7 bases, 4 bases remained unmatched. The CDR3 spans 13 residues. The germline V gene encodes CDR1 MDHEN and CDR2 SYDVKM. CDR3 amino acids: CASSLKTGAGYTF. CDR3 bases: TGTGCCAGCAGTTTAAAAACAGGGGCTGGCTACACCTTC.